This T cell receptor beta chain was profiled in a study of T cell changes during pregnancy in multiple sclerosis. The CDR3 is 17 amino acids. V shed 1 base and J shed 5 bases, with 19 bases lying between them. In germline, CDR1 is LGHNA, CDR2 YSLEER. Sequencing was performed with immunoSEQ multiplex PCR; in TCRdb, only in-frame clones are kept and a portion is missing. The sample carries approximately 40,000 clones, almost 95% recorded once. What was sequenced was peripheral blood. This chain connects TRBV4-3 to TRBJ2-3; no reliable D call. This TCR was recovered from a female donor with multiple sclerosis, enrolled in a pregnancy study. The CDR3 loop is CASSQGHGLESGDTQYF. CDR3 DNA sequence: TGCGCCAGCAGCCAAGGTCACGGGCTAGAGTCAGGAGATACGCAGTATTTT.